This T cell receptor beta chain derives from a study of identical twins. This clonotype has a count of ten or more. Germline V gives CDR1 MDHEN, CDR2 SYDVKM. V lost 1 base and J lost 7; bases outside the gene matches: 8. The CDR3 sequence is 16 residues long. TCRdb used MiXCR to reprocess the 5' RACE reads, holding one entry per CDR3 protein. The sample lists approximately 620,000 distinct CDR3 sequences; under 9% were seen once. This same sample was also taken into another study, of yellow fever vaccine responses in identical twins.

The receptor comes from a young woman in good health. Sequencing input: PBMCs. The V gene is TRBV28, the J gene TRBJ2-1; the match to TRBD2 covers 9 bases. The CDR3 region is CASSLSASGKKNEQFF. The CDR3 nucleotides read TGTGCCAGCAGTTTATCGGCTAGCGGGAAAAAGAATGAGCAGTTCTTC.